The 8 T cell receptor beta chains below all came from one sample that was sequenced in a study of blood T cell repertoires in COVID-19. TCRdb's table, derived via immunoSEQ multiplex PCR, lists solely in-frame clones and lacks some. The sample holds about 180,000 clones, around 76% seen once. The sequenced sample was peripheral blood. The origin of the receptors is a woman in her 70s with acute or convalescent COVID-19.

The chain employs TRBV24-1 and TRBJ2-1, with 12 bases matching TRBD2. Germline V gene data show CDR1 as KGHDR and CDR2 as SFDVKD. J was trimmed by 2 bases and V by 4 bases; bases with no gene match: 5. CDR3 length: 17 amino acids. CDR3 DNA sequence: TGTGCCACCAGTGACGGTACTAGCGGGAGGACCTACAATGAGCAGTTCTTC. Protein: CATSDGTSGRTYNEQFF.

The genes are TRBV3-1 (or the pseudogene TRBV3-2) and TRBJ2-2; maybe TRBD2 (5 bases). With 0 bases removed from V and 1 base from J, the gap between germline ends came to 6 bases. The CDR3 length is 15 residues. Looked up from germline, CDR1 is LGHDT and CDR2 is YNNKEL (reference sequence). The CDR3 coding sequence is TGTGCCAGCAGCCAAGATGGAGGGAACACCGGGGAGCTGTTTTTT. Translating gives CASSQDGGNTGELFF.

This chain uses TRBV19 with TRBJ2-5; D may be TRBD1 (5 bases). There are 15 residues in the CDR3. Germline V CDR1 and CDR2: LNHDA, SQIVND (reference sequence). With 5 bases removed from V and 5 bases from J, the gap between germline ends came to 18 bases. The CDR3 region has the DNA TGTGCCAGTAGTCCCGCCTCGTCAGGGTTGGAGACCCAGTACTTC. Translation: CASSPASSGLETQYF.

CDR3 sequence (DNA): TGTGCCAGCAGCTTAAGCTACCTGAACACTGAAGCTTTCTTT. Its translation: CASSLSYLNTEAFF. The chain joins TRBV11-2 to TRBJ1-1, with no clear D. The CDR3 runs 14 residues. Germline V gene lookup returns CDR1 SGHAT and CDR2 FQNNGV. Trimming shortened V by 2 bases and J by 0 bases, and 7 bases separated the two germline ends.

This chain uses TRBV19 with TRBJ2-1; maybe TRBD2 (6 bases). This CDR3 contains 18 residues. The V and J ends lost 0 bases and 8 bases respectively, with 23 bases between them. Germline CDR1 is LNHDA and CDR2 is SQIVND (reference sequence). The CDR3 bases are TGTGCCAGTAGTATAGATCTGTGGAGGACGGGAGATCGCCATGAGCAGTTCTTC. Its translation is CASSIDLWRTGDRHEQFF.

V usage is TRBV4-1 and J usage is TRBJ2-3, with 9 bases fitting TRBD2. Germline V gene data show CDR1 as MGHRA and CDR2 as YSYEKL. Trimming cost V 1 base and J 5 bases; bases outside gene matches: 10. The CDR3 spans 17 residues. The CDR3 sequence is CASSQGVSGGPRDTQYF. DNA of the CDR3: TGCGCCAGCAGCCAAGGGGTCAGCGGGGGGCCCCGAGATACGCAGTATTTT.

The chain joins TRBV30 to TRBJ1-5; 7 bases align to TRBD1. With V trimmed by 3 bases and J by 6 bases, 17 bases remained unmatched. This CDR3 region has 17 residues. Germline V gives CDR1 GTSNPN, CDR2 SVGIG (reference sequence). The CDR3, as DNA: TGTGCCTGGAGCCGAGGTTTAACAGGGGCTGCTAGTCAGCCCCAGCATTTT. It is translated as CAWSRGLTGAASQPQHF.

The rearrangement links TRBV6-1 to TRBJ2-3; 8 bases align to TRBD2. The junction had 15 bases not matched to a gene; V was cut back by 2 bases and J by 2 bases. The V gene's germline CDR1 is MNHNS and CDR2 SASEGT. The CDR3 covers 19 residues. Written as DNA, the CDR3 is TGTGCCAGCAGTGAATTTGCTACTAGCGGCCGAGCCTCCACAGATACGCAGTATTTT. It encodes CASSEFATSGRASTDTQYF.